This TCR beta chain was profiled in a study of blood T cell repertoires in COVID-19. The length of the CDR3 is 14 residues. CDR1 SGDLS and CDR2 YYNGEE come from the germline V gene. The trim removed 0 bases at V and 3 bases at J, leaving 1 base unmatched. Here immunoSEQ multiplex PCR was the method, and the copy in TCRdb shows in-frame clones only, minus some. Of more than 150,000 clones in the sample, 86% were seen once. This chain connects TRBV9 to TRBJ1-2; 8 nucleotides agree with TRBD1. The clonotype originates from a man over 45 with active or convalescent COVID-19. The material sequenced was peripheral blood. DNA for the CDR3: TGTGCCAGCAGCGTAGGACAGGGGTACTATGGCTACACCTTC. Its translation is CASSVGQGYYGYTF.